What follows are 5 T cell receptor beta chains derived from one specimen sequenced in a study of T-cell reconstitution after alpha-beta-depleted transplantation in children. The TCRbeta library was prepared with unique molecular identifiers. MiXCR, run by TCRdb on the PCR reads, gives a single entry per CDR3 protein. The sample shows some 530,000 distinct CDR3 sequences, approximately 13% of them seen only once. Sequenced material: PBMCs from the stem cell graft donor, taken from the stem cell graft. The receptors derive from a human donor who donated a stem cell graft to a child with combined immunodeficiency.

The chain recombines TRBV6-1 with TRBJ1-5; D is unclear. The germline gives CDR1 MNHNS, CDR2 SASEGT. Trimming pared 7 bases from V and 2 bases from J, leaving 6 bases between. The CDR3 length is 12 residues. The CDR3 bases are TGTGCCAGCACTGGGGGCAATCAGCCCCAGCATTTT. Translation: CASTGGNQPQHF.

The V call is TRBV5-1, the J call TRBJ2-3; either TRBD1 or TRBD2 may fit D (5 bases each). Germline V gene sequence: CDR1 SGHRS, CDR2 YFSETQ. This CDR3 comprises 17 residues. V gave up 2 bases and J gave up 0 bases, with 16 bases separating them. CDR3 sequence (DNA): TGCGCCAGCAGCTTAAATCTGGGGCAGCGGAGCACAGATACGCAGTATTTT. Residues: CASSLNLGQRSTDTQYF.

There are many counts of this clonotype. The V call is TRBV7-2, the J call TRBJ2-7; 7 bases are shared with TRBD1. The CDR3 is made up of 15 amino acids. Trimming removed 6 bases from V and 1 base from J; junction bases left unmatched: 9. Germline-derived CDR1 and CDR2 are SGHTA and FQGNSA. This CDR3 is CASSTPGQTSYEQYF. The DNA of the CDR3 is TGTGCCAGCAGTACACCGGGACAGACTTCCTACGAGCAGTACTTC.

This clonotype was observed at least ten times. CDR3 in amino acids: CASSPEDGTYNEQFF. CDR3 DNA sequence: TGTGCCAGCAGTCCAGAGGACGGGACTTACAATGAGCAGTTCTTC. This sequence joins TRBV12-3 or TRBV12-4 and TRBJ2-1; D might be TRBD2 (6 bases). The V and J ends lost 5 bases and 4 bases respectively, with 15 bases between them. This CDR3 contains 15 residues.

This clonotype has more than one count but fewer than ten. V is TRBV20-1 and J is TRBJ2-7, with TRBD2 identical over 14 bases. CDR1 DFQATT and CDR2 SNEGSKA come from the germline V gene (reference sequence). J gave up 4 bases and V 3 bases, and 8 bases lay outside the gene matches. This CDR3 comprises 16 residues. The chain's CDR3 is CSARGLAGVGDYEQYF. CDR3 DNA sequence: TGCAGTGCTAGGGGACTAGCGGGAGTGGGGGATTACGAGCAGTACTTC.